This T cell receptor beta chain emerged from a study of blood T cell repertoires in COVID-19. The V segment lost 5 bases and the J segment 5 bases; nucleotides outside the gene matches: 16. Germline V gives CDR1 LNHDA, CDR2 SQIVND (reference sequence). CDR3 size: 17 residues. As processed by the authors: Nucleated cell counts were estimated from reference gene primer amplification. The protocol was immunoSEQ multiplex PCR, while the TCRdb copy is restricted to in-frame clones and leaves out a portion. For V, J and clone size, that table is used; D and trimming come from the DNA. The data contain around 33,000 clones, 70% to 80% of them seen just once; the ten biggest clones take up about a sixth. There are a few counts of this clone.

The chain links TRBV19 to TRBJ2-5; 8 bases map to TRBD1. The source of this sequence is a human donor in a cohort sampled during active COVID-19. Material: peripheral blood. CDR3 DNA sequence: TGTGCCAGTAGTGCCCTGCCGGGACAGGCGGGGAGGGAGACCCAGTACTTC. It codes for CASSALPGQAGRETQYF.